Here is one T cell receptor (beta chain) with its context. The antigen remains undetermined. The sample belongs to a study of shared clonotypes between healthy human individuals. Study-wide results and caveats: Generation probabilities of non-shared clonotypes were lower (relative to those shared by all four donors).

Libraries were prepared by immunoSEQ multiplex PCR; TCRdb keeps only in-frame clonotypes and omits some of them. The table records roughly 2,500,000 clones, approximately 94% of them present only once. CDR1 is SGHRS, CDR2 YFSETQ, per germline. Trimming removed 5 bases from V and 7 bases from J, with 6 bases in between. The CDR3 extends over 11 amino acids. The sample comprised naive CD4+ T cells from PBMCs. Subset given: CD45RA+ positively selected. The receptor's source is a man between 18 and 29 years old in good health. Some clones in this sample may be carry-over from other donors' samples. The chain employs TRBV5-1 and TRBJ2-2; D gene uncertain. The CDR3: CASRTDGELFF. The CDR3 DNA reads as TGCGCCAGCAGAACTGACGGGGAGCTGTTTTTT.